This paragraph reports one TCR beta chain. Its specificity is unknown. The treatment is: oral pan-JAK inhibitor, 5-10 mg twice daily. The CDR3 is 17 residues long. V lost 2 bases and J lost 0, with 18 bases in between. Germline CDR1 is GTSNPN and CDR2 is SVGIG (reference sequence). Extraction and reverse transcription of RNA yielded cDNA as the sequencing template. Method: immunoSEQ multiplex PCR; TCRdb's copy keeps in-frame clones and lacks some. Here the sample spans tens of thousands of clones, about 43% being singletons. This sample was taken from a study of CD8+ T cells in alopecia areata. Findings and limits, study-wide: It was lesional scalp, especially alopecia totalis/universalis, that showed higher clonality than normal scalp.

This sequence originates from a human donor with alopecia areata. This chain links TRBV30 with TRBJ2-3, with no clear D. Sequenced here: CD8+ T cells sorted from blood, sampled at approximately week 37, from a patient treated with tofacitinib. The CDR3 nucleotides are TGTGCCTGGAGTTTATGGGTTGGCTACACTAGCACAGATACGCAGTATTTT. Translation: CAWSLWVGYTSTDTQYF.